Detailed here is one TCR beta chain. The DNA is omitted, as the CDR3 cannot be located on it reliably, and the CDR3 follows TCRdb's listing. The sample is drawn from a study of shared clonotypes between healthy human individuals. The CDR3 spans 17 residues, counting both ends. Data came from immunoSEQ multiplex PCR; TCRdb stores just in-frame clones and leaves some out. This table holds 950,000 to 1,300,000 clones, about three quarters found once. This receptor was taken from a man aged 18 to 30 in good health. The sample consisted of memory CD4+ T cells sorted from blood. Subset of the sample: CD45RA-negative fraction. The rearrangement links TRBV21-1 to TRBJ2-6. TRBV21-1 is a documented pseudogene. CDR3 region: CASSVPVVGSGANVLTF.